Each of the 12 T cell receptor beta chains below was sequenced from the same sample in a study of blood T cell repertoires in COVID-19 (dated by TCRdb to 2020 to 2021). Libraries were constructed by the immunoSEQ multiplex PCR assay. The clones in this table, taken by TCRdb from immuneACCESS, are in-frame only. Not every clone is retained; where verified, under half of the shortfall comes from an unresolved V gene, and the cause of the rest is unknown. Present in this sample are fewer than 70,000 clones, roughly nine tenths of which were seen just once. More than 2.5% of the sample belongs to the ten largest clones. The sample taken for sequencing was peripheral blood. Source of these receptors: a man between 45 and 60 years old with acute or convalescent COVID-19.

The CDR3 reads CASSTRQGKAYNEQFF. The CDR3 nucleotides read TGTGCCAGCAGCACCCGACAGGGGAAGGCCTACAATGAGCAGTTCTTC. The chain joins TRBV11-2 to TRBJ2-1; the match to TRBD1 covers 8 bases. Trimming took 5 bases from V and 2 from J; bases not matched to a gene: 8. CDR1 and CDR2 (germline): SGHAT, FQNNGV. This CDR3 contains 16 residues. Variable domain in full (rest from reference TRBV11-2 and TRBJ2-1): EAGVAQSPRYKIIEKRQSVAFWCNPISGHATLYWYQQILGQGPKLLIQFQNNGVVDDSQLPKDRFSAERLKGVDSTLKIQPAKLEDSAVYLCASSTRQGKAYNEQFFGPGTRLTVL.

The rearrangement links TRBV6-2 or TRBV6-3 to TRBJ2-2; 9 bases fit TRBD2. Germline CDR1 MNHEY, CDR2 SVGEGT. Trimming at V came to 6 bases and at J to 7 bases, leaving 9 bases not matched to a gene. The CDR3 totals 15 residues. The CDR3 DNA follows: TGTGCCAGCAGCGAGCGGGAGGAATTCGTCGGGGAGCTGTTTTTT. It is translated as CASSEREEFVGELFF.

The CDR3 protein is CASSQSGQSNSPLHF. As DNA, the CDR3 is TGCGCCAGCAGTCAATCGGGACAGTCCAATTCACCCCTCCACTTT. The chain recombines TRBV23-1 with TRBJ1-6; TRBD1 agrees at 7 bases. TRBV23-1 is placed among ORFs of uncertain function. This CDR3 comprises 15 residues. Unmatched junction bases numbered 3, after V lost 0 bases and J lost 7 bases.

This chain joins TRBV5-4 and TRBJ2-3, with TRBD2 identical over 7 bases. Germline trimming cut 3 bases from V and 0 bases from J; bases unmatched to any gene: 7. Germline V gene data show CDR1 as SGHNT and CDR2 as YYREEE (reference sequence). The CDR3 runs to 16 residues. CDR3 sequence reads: CASSYYLSGSTDTQYF. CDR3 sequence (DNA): TGTGCCAGCAGCTACTACCTTAGCGGGAGCACAGATACGCAGTATTTT.

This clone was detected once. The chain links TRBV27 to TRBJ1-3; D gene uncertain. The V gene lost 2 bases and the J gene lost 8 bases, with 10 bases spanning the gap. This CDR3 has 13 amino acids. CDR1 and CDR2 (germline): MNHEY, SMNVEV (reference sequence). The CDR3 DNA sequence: TGTGCCAGCAGTTTAGGGTTCGGGGACACCATATATTTT. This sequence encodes CASSLGFGDTIYF.

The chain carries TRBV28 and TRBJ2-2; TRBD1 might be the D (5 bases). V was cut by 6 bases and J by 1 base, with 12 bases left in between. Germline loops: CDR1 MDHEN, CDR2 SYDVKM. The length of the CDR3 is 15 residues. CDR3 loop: CASSSADKNTGELFF. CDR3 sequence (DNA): TGTGCCAGCAGCTCCGCGGACAAGAACACCGGGGAGCTGTTTTTT.

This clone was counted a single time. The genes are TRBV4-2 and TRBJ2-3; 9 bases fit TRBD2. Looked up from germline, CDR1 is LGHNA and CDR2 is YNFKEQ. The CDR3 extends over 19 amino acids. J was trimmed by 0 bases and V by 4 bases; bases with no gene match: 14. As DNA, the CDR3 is TGTGCCAGCAGCCGACTAAGCGGCGGGGGGGGAACTAGCACAGATACGCAGTATTTT. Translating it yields CASSRLSGGGGTSTDTQYF.

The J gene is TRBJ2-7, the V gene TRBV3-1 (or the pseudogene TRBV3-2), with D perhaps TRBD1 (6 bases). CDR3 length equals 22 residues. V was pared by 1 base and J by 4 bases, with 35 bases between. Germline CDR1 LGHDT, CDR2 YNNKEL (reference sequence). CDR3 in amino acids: CASSQVLCPYPASPGQEYEQYV. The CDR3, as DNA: TGTGCCAGCAGCCAAGTCCTTTGCCCCTACCCCGCTTCTCCGGGACAAGAATACGAGCAGTACGTC.

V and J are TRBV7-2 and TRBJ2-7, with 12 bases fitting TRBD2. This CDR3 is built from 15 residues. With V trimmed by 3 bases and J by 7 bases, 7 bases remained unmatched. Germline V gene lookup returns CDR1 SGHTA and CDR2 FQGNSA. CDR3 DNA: TGTGCCAGCAGCTTCCAGCCGGGACTAGCGGGTGAGCAGTACTTC. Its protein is CASSFQPGLAGEQYF.

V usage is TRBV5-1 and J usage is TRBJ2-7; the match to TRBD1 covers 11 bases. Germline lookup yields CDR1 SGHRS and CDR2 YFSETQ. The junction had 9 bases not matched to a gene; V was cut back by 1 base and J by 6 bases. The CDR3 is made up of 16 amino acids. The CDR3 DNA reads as TGCGCCAGCAGCTTGAGTATTAGGACAGGGGGCGGCGAGCAGTACTTC. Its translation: CASSLSIRTGGGEQYF.

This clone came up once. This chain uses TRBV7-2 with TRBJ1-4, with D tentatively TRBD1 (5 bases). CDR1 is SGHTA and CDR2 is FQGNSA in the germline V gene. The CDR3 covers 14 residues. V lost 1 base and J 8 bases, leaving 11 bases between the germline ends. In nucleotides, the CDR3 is TGTGCCAGCAGCTTAGGGCAGGGTGGGGAAAAACTGTTTTTT. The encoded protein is CASSLGQGGEKLFF.

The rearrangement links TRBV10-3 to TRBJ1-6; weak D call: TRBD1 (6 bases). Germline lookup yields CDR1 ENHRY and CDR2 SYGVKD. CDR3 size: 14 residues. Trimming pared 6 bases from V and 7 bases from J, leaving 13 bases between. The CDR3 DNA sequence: TGTGCCATCAGGAGACAGGAGGAAAATTCACCCCTCCACTTT. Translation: CAIRRQEENSPLHF.